These 16 T cell receptor beta chains came from one sample sequenced in a study of cytomegalovirus exposure and HLA in healthy donors. PCR was performed using 60 Vbeta and 13 Jbeta primers. The protocol was immunoSEQ multiplex PCR, while the TCRdb copy is restricted to in-frame clones and leaves out a portion. The sample includes under 95,000 clones. The sequenced sample was PBMCs. The receptors derive from a man in his late teens or twenties in good health and CMV-seropositive.

V and J are TRBV27 and TRBJ2-3, with 7 bases aligning to TRBD2. Looked up from germline, CDR1 is MNHEY and CDR2 is SMNVEV (reference sequence). The CDR3 covers 18 residues. The V gene end was trimmed by 4 bases and the J gene end by 0 bases; junction bases not matched to a gene: 13. The CDR3 DNA reads TGTGCCAGCAGTTACACTTTAGGGGAGGGGCTGAGCACAGATACGCAGTATTTT. Amino acid sequence: CASSYTLGEGLSTDTQYF.

This chain joins TRBV19 and TRBJ1-5, with a weak D call TRBD1 (6 bases). V was shortened by 3 bases and J by 4 bases, with 16 bases between the two germline ends. The CDR3 has 16 residues. Germline values: CDR1 LNHDA, CDR2 SQIVND (reference sequence). In DNA, the CDR3 is TGTGCCAGTAGTATTTTAGCACAGGGAAAGAATCAGCCCCAGCATTTT. This codes for CASSILAQGKNQPQHF.

Details on this clone: The junction departs from the called germline gene at one end, perhaps through a read error. Other DNA sequences within the sample encode an identical CDR3. The chain has TRBV6-4 and TRBJ2-2; 10 bases are shared with TRBD2. The germline V gene encodes CDR1 MRHNA and CDR2 SNTAGT. This CDR3 has 15 residues. CDR3 sequence reads: CASSDSTSGPGELFF. The CDR3 DNA is TGCGCCAGCAGTGACTCGACTAGCGGGCCCGGGGAGCTGTTTTTT.

CDR3 sequence (DNA): TGTGCCAGTATAGACAGGGGGGAGGACGAGCAGTACTTC. Protein sequence: CASIDRGEDEQYF. J is TRBJ2-7 and V is TRBV28, with TRBD1 matching 9 bases. The junction had 8 bases not matched to a gene; V was cut back by 9 bases and J by 5 bases. This CDR3 comprises 13 residues. Germline loops: CDR1 MDHEN, CDR2 SYDVKM.

The chain recombines TRBV25-1 with TRBJ2-5; D might be TRBD2 (5 bases). Germline CDR1 reads MGHDK; CDR2 reads SYGVNS. Trimming stripped 8 bases from V and 5 bases from J, with 24 bases between. CDR3 length: 16 residues. The CDR3 DNA follows: TGTGCCAGCCCCCAGGCCGATCAAGGTAGAGGGGAGACCCAGTACTTC. Translating gives CASPQADQGRGETQYF.

The chain uses TRBV6-1 and TRBJ1-2, with 7 nucleotides matching TRBD1. This CDR3 is 17 amino acids long. The germline V gene has CDR1 MNHNS and CDR2 SASEGT. The V gene end was trimmed by 2 bases and the J gene end by 4 bases; junction bases not matched to a gene: 13. This chain's CDR3 is CASSEPAGGRGFYGYTF. The CDR3 region has the DNA TGTGCCAGCAGTGAACCGGCGGGGGGCAGGGGGTTCTATGGCTACACCTTC.

The rearrangement uses TRBV28 and TRBJ2-7; D not resolved. CDR1 and CDR2 from the germline V gene are MDHEN and SYDVKM. V lost 5 bases to trimming and J lost 2 bases, with 10 bases between them. The CDR3 is 13 amino acids. CDR3 in amino acids: CASSDATTYEQYF. The CDR3 DNA reads TGTGCCAGCAGTGACGCGACAACCTACGAGCAGTACTTC. The complete variable domain, with remaining parts taken from reference TRBV28 and TRBJ2-7, reads DVKVTQSSRYLVKRTGEKVFLECVQDMDHENMFWYRQDPGLGLRLIYFSYDVKMKEKGDIPEGYSVSREKKERFSLILESASTNQTSMYLCASSDATTYEQYFGPGTRLTVT.

The chain carries TRBV7-9 and TRBJ2-7; possible D gene TRBD1, 5 bases. This CDR3 has 14 amino acids. The ends were cut back, 7 bases at V and 2 bases at J, with 15 bases in the middle. Germline values: CDR1 SEHNR, CDR2 FQNEAQ (reference sequence). The CDR3 protein is CASNPAQGTYEQYF. CDR3 DNA sequence: TGTGCCAGCAACCCGGCGCAGGGCACCTACGAGCAGTACTTC.

The chain recombines TRBV9 with TRBJ1-3; TRBD1 agrees at 7 bases. V shed 3 bases and J 7 bases; nucleotides not matched to a gene: 4. Germline V gives CDR1 SGDLS, CDR2 YYNGEE. This CDR3 region has 13 residues. DNA for the CDR3: TGTGCCAGCAGCGCCGGCAGGGGGAACACCATATATTTT. This sequence encodes CASSAGRGNTIYF.

The J gene is TRBJ1-1, the V gene TRBV6-5; D gene ambiguous. Trimming cost V 4 bases and J 6 bases, with 15 bases left between them. In germline, CDR1 is MNHEY, CDR2 SVGAGI. This CDR3 region has 14 residues. The CDR3 DNA sequence: TGTGCCAGCAGTTCCCAAAGCGGTCGAGCTGAAGCTTTCTTT. It translates to CASSSQSGRAEAFF.

V and J are TRBV19 and TRBJ1-5, with 7 bases identical to TRBD1. Per the germline V gene, CDR1 is LNHDA and CDR2 is SQIVND (reference sequence). This CDR3 region has 16 residues. With 5 bases clipped from V and 3 bases from J, the junction kept 10 bases outside the gene matches. The DNA of the CDR3 is TGTGCCAGTAGTTACCGATTCCAGGGGGACAATCAGCCCCAGCATTTT. Protein product: CASSYRFQGDNQPQHF.

This rearrangement joins TRBV6-5 to TRBJ2-1; a possible D gene is TRBD2 (6 bases). The CDR3 runs 16 residues. The germline gives CDR1 MNHEY, CDR2 SVGAGI. Deletions cut 3 bases from V and 9 bases from J, with 21 bases between. Here the CDR3 DNA reads TGTGCCAGCAGTTATAATCCCGAGACTAGTAACGGTGAGCAGTTCTTC. Its translation is CASSYNPETSNGEQFF.

This chain connects TRBV5-1 to TRBJ2-7; 7 bases agree with TRBD1. The V gene end was trimmed by 7 bases and the J gene end by 3 bases; junction bases not matched to a gene: 10. The CDR3 spans 14 residues. The germline V gene has CDR1 SGHRS and CDR2 YFSETQ. DNA for the CDR3: TGCGCCAGCGGCAATTGGACAGGCAACTACGAGCAGTACTTC. It specifies CASGNWTGNYEQYF.

The chain employs TRBV4-1 and TRBJ2-3, with 10 bases identical to TRBD2. CDR1 MGHRA and CDR2 YSYEKL come from the germline V gene. This CDR3 is 15 amino acids long. Trimming at V came to 1 base and at J to 4 bases, leaving 2 bases not matched to a gene. CDR3 loop: CASSQGLAGADTQYF. CDR3 nucleotide sequence: TGCGCCAGCAGCCAAGGACTAGCGGGTGCAGATACGCAGTATTTT.

The chain recombines TRBV7-3 with TRBJ1-6, with 9 bases aligning to TRBD1. CDR3 length equals 15 residues. Germline-derived CDR1 and CDR2 are SGHTA and FQGTGA. The J segment lost 7 bases and the V segment lost 3 bases, leaving 4 bases of the junction unmatched. The CDR3 protein is CASSFSGTGNSPLHF. The CDR3 bases are TGTGCCAGCAGCTTTTCCGGGACAGGGAATTCACCCCTCCACTTT.

The rearrangement links TRBV18 to TRBJ2-6, with D possibly being TRBD1 (5 bases). Germline CDR1 reads KGHSH; CDR2 reads LQKENI. Trimming stripped 4 bases from V and 2 bases from J, with 9 bases between. The CDR3 has 15 residues. The CDR3 DNA reads as TGTGCCAGCTCACGGGAAGGGGCTGGGGCCAACGTCCTGACTTTC. This encodes CASSREGAGANVLTF.